A single sample is the source of the 17 T cell receptor beta chains below, sequenced in a study of blood T cell repertoires in COVID-19. Generated by immunoSEQ multiplex PCR, the TCRdb table keeps only in-frame clones and is missing some. The data show 110,000 or so clones, 81% seen once. The sequenced sample consisted of peripheral blood. Receptors were obtained from a man in his fifties or sixties with acute or convalescent COVID-19.

The chain is built from TRBV20-1 and TRBJ1-1, with TRBD1 matching over 7 bases. Germline V CDR1 and CDR2: DFQATT, SNEGSKA (reference sequence). The CDR3 is 11 amino acids. J lost 6 bases, V lost 8 bases, and 6 bases had no gene match. Here the CDR3 DNA reads TGCAGTTCTCGAGGGGGCCCTGAAGCTTTCTTT. It codes for CSSRGGPEAFF.

V gene TRBV7-3 combines with J gene TRBJ2-7; 13 bases line up with TRBD2. CDR3 size: 20 residues. The V segment lost 5 bases and the J segment 7 bases; nucleotides outside the gene matches: 23. Per the germline V gene, CDR1 is SGHTA and CDR2 is FQGTGA. As DNA, the CDR3 is TGTGCCAGCAGCACTCCAGTAACTAGCGGGGGGGCTGACTGTAGAACGGAGCAGTACGTC. This gives the protein CASSTPVTSGGADCRTEQYV.

This clone has at least ten counts. J is TRBJ1-6 and V is TRBV4-1; TRBD1 aligns across 11 bases. Germline CDR1 and CDR2: MGHRA and YSYEKL. The CDR3 spans 14 residues. V was pared by 6 bases and J by 8 bases, with 3 bases of the junction left unmatched. The CDR3 protein is CASRLDRGHSPLHF. The CDR3 coding sequence is TGCGCCAGCAGACTGGACAGGGGGCATTCACCCCTCCACTTT.

This rearrangement joins TRBV5-4 to TRBJ2-1; 7 nucleotides agree with TRBD2. Trimming removed 0 bases from V and 6 bases from J; junction bases left unmatched: 6. Per germline, CDR1 SGHNT and CDR2 YYREEE (reference sequence). This CDR3 is built from 15 residues. CDR3 sequence: CASSLVLAGVNEQFF. CDR3 coding DNA: TGTGCCAGCAGCTTGGTTTTGGCGGGAGTCAATGAGCAGTTCTTC.

The chain has TRBV27 and TRBJ2-1, with 7 bases lining up with TRBD1. The CDR3 is made up of 12 amino acids. The V segment lost 3 bases and the J segment 7 bases; nucleotides outside the gene matches: 0. Germline V lookup: CDR1 MNHEY, CDR2 SMNVEV (reference sequence). The CDR3 reads CASSLTGNEQFF. The CDR3 DNA sequence: TGTGCCAGCAGTTTGACAGGGAATGAGCAGTTCTTC.

This clone has only one observation. This rearrangement joins TRBV18 to TRBJ2-2; 13 nucleotides match TRBD2. The CDR3 sequence is 20 residues long. The germline CDR1 and CDR2 sequences are KGHSH and LQKENI. Germline trimming cut 6 bases from V and 3 bases from J; bases unmatched to any gene: 16. The CDR3, as DNA: TGTGCCAGCTCCCCGGGACTAGCGGGGACTCCATTTTCCTACACCGGGGAGCTGTTTTTT. It is translated as CASSPGLAGTPFSYTGELFF.

CDR3 in amino acids: CAWSVGQGWDQPQHF. The CDR3 DNA reads as TGTGCCTGGAGTGTAGGTCAGGGGTGGGATCAGCCCCAGCATTTT. The chain joins TRBV30 to TRBJ1-5; TRBD1 might be the D (6 bases). The CDR3 runs to 15 residues. Germline values: CDR1 GTSNPN, CDR2 SVGIG (reference sequence). Trimming took off 0 bases at V and 5 bases at J, with 14 bases between the two ends.

CDR3 DNA sequence: TGCGCCAGCAGCTTGGAACCGGCAGGGGGAGATCAGCCCCAGCATTTT. Its protein product is CASSLEPAGGDQPQHF. The chain employs TRBV5-1 and TRBJ1-5; 7 nucleotides align to TRBD1. In germline, CDR1 is SGHRS, CDR2 YFSETQ. The CDR3 loop spans 16 amino acids. V lost 0 bases and J lost 5; bases outside the gene matches: 8.

The J gene is TRBJ1-2, the V gene TRBV11-2, with 7 bases fitting TRBD1. The CDR3 has 15 amino acids. Per germline, CDR1 SGHAT and CDR2 FQNNGV. V was pared by 0 bases and J by 8 bases, with 9 bases of the junction left unmatched. The CDR3 sequence: CASSLDQGGHGGYTF. CDR3 bases: TGTGCCAGCAGCTTAGACCAGGGGGGCCATGGGGGCTACACCTTC. Full variable domain (missing parts from reference TRBV11-2 and TRBJ1-2): EAGVAQSPRYKIIEKRQSVAFWCNPISGHATLYWYQQILGQGPKLLIQFQNNGVVDDSQLPKDRFSAERLKGVDSTLKIQPAKLEDSAVYLCASSLDQGGHGGYTFGSGTRLTVV.

V and J are TRBV7-3 and TRBJ1-2; 8 bases fit TRBD1. V shed 4 bases and J 4 bases; nucleotides not matched to a gene: 5. From germline, CDR1 is SGHTA and CDR2 FQGTGA. This CDR3 comprises 14 residues. CDR3 in amino acids: CASSSSGGAYGYTF. The CDR3 nucleotides read TGTGCCAGCAGCTCCTCAGGGGGCGCCTATGGCTACACCTTC.

The count of this clone is one. The chain links TRBV5-6 to TRBJ2-3; D is unclear. CDR1 and CDR2 (germline): SGHDT, YYEEEE. V lost 3 bases and J lost 6, with 17 bases in between. The CDR3 spans 15 residues. This CDR3 is CASSSLALPADTQYF. CDR3 DNA: TGTGCCAGCAGCTCCCTTGCTCTCCCCGCGGATACGCAGTATTTT.

The genes are TRBV30 and TRBJ1-1; D is undetermined. Trimming removed 4 bases at V and 5 bases at J, with 20 bases between. The length of the CDR3 is 15 residues. In germline, CDR1 is GTSNPN, CDR2 SVGIG (reference sequence). The CDR3 region is CAWTSGTAFGTEAFF. The CDR3 DNA sequence: TGTGCCTGGACCTCAGGTACGGCCTTTGGAACTGAAGCTTTCTTT.

About this clone: The same CDR3 is also encoded by other DNA sequences in this sample. V and J are TRBV19 and TRBJ1-3; TRBD1 is a possible D gene (5 bases). The CDR3 is 15 amino acids. The V gene lost 6 bases and the J gene lost 0 bases, with 12 bases spanning the gap. Germline-derived CDR1 and CDR2 are LNHDA and SQIVND (reference sequence). The CDR3 coding sequence is TGTGCCAGTAGGAGACAGTTTTACTCTGGAAACACCATATATTTT. This encodes CASRRQFYSGNTIYF.

CDR3: CASSLGRGDGYTF. The DNA of the CDR3 is TGTGCCAGCAGCTTAGGCAGGGGAGATGGCTACACCTTC. This sequence joins TRBV5-6 and TRBJ1-2; maybe TRBD1 (6 bases). Germline V gene lookup returns CDR1 SGHDT and CDR2 YYEEEE. The CDR3 sequence is 13 residues long. The V gene lost 2 bases and the J gene lost 6 bases, with 11 bases spanning the gap.

The chain joins TRBV5-6 to TRBJ2-4; TRBD1 agrees at 9 bases. J lost 0 bases, V lost 0 bases, and 4 bases had no gene match. CDR3 length: 17 residues. From germline, CDR1 is SGHDT and CDR2 YYEEEE. CDR3 nucleotide sequence: TGTGCCAGCAGCTTGGACAGGGGGCTTCTAGCCAAAAACATTCAGTACTTC. This sequence encodes CASSLDRGLLAKNIQYF.

CDR3 amino acids: CASSPDSRRDTEAFF. The CDR3 nucleotides are TGTGCCAGCAGCCCTGACTCGAGACGGGACACTGAAGCTTTCTTT. The V gene is TRBV4-2, the J gene TRBJ1-1; D gene unclear. The CDR3 is 15 residues long. V was trimmed by 4 bases and J by 3 bases, leaving 15 bases between them. The germline V gene has CDR1 LGHNA and CDR2 YNFKEQ.

CDR3 protein: CAWTRGNTEAFF. CDR3 nucleotides: TGTGCCTGGACGCGGGGGAACACTGAAGCTTTCTTT. The chain couples TRBV30 to TRBJ1-1; D remains unclear. Trimming cost V 4 bases and J 1 base, with 7 bases left between them. Germline V gene sequence: CDR1 GTSNPN, CDR2 SVGIG (reference sequence). There are 12 residues in the CDR3.